A single sample gave rise to the 10 T cell receptor beta chains below, sequenced in a study of shared clonotypes between healthy human individuals. Method: immunoSEQ multiplex PCR; TCRdb's copy keeps in-frame clones and lacks some. The sample carries some 580,000 clones, roughly 97% recorded once. Sample: naive CD4+ T cells sorted from blood. As to subset: CD45RA+ positively selected. The receptor set was obtained from a woman in her 30s in good health.

The gene calls are TRBV28 and TRBJ2-7; possible D gene TRBD1, 6 bases. V was pared by 7 bases and J by 2 bases, with 21 bases between. Germline CDR1 and CDR2: MDHEN and SYDVKM. The CDR3 loop spans 16 amino acids. CDR3 bases: TGTGCCAGCACTCCCCTGGCCGGGACACGCACCTACGAGCAGTACTTC. Translation gives CASTPLAGTRTYEQYF.

The chain carries TRBV4-1 and TRBJ2-2, with D possibly matching TRBD2 (5 bases). The CDR3 runs 14 residues. Germline CDR1 MGHRA, CDR2 YSYEKL. Deletions cut 4 bases from V and 5 bases from J, with 11 bases between. CDR3 sequence (DNA): TGCGCCAGCAGCCGCCTGACGGGGACCGGGGAGCTGTTTTTT. Translated: CASSRLTGTGELFF.

The chain recombines TRBV19 with TRBJ2-5; D gene uncertain. The CDR3 contains 17 residues. V lost 4 bases and J 0 bases, leaving 18 bases between the germline ends. Germline V gene lookup returns CDR1 LNHDA and CDR2 SQIVND (reference sequence). CDR3 amino acids: CASSTPGRGAYQETQYF. As DNA, the CDR3 is TGTGCCAGTAGTACACCTGGGCGAGGAGCGTACCAAGAGACCCAGTACTTC.

The chain uses TRBV4-1 and TRBJ2-5; tentatively, D is TRBD2 (6 bases). The J call may be mistaken, given a closer DNA end match to TRBJ2-7. Germline V gives CDR1 MGHRA, CDR2 YSYEKL. The CDR3 is 15 amino acids. The chain's CDR3 is CASSGPGTGLYEQYF. In DNA, the CDR3 is TGCGCCAGCAGTGGGCCAGGGACGGGACTTTACGAGCAGTACTTC.

The V gene is TRBV5-1, the J gene TRBJ1-4; D remains ambiguous. The CDR3 is 14 residues long. V was clipped by 5 bases and J by 0 bases, with 8 bases between them. Germline values: CDR1 SGHRS, CDR2 YFSETQ. The CDR3 sequence: CASSPTTTNEKLFF. CDR3 in DNA: TGCGCCAGCAGTCCCACTACAACTAATGAAAAACTGTTTTTT.

The chain joins TRBV10-3 to TRBJ1-3; no definite D call. CDR1 is ENHRY, CDR2 SYGVKD, per germline. V was trimmed by 5 bases and J by 0 bases, leaving 2 bases between them. The CDR3 spans 12 residues. As DNA, the CDR3 is TGTGCCATCAGTCACTCTGGAAACACCATATATTTT. It encodes CAISHSGNTIYF.

The CDR3 is CATKQGAVNTEAFF. CDR3 coding DNA: TGTGCCACCAAACAGGGGGCAGTCAACACTGAAGCTTTCTTT. The rearrangement joins TRBV28 to TRBJ1-1; 9 nucleotides line up with TRBD1. This CDR3 spans 14 amino acids. Looked up from germline, CDR1 is MDHEN and CDR2 is SYDVKM. Trimming took 10 bases from V and 2 from J; bases not matched to a gene: 8.

The chain has TRBV9 and TRBJ1-5; TRBD1 might be the D (6 bases). There are 15 residues in the CDR3. Per the germline V gene, CDR1 is SGDLS and CDR2 is YYNGEE. Trimming took 2 bases from V and 2 from J, leaving 11 bases between them. The CDR3 reads CASSVTGLRNQPQHF. CDR3 DNA sequence: TGTGCCAGCAGCGTTACAGGGTTGCGCAATCAGCCCCAGCATTTT. Filled out from reference TRBV9 and TRBJ1-5, the complete variable domain reads DSGVTQTPKHLITATGQRVTLRCSPRSGDLSVYWYQQSLDQGLQFLIQYYNGEERAKGNILERFSAQQFPDLHSELNLSSLELGDSALYFCASSVTGLRNQPQHFGDGTRLSIL.

The chain carries TRBV6-4 and TRBJ2-5, with 12 bases that match TRBD2. Per the germline V gene, CDR1 is MRHNA and CDR2 is SNTAGT. The V and J ends lost 5 bases and 0 bases, in that order; junction bases with no gene match: 7. This CDR3 comprises 17 residues. The CDR3 loop is CASSPGLAGINQETQYF. CDR3 DNA sequence: TGTGCCAGCAGTCCTGGACTAGCGGGGATTAACCAAGAGACCCAGTACTTC.

V and J are TRBV11-2 and TRBJ2-1; TRBD1 or TRBD2 may be the D gene (5 bases each). The V end lost 5 bases, the J end lost 5 bases, and 16 bases lay between the germline ends. The CDR3 spans 15 residues. Per germline, CDR1 SGHAT and CDR2 FQNNGV. The CDR3 is CASSRAGDHNNEQFF. CDR3 nucleotide sequence: TGTGCCAGCAGCCGAGCCGGGGACCACAACAATGAGCAGTTCTTC.